This T cell receptor (beta chain) was captured in a study of control samples from healthy donors and cancer patients. This table comes from immunoSEQ multiplex PCR, and its TCRdb copy is limited to in-frame clones, with some not included. The table has 69,000 or so clones, roughly 93% seen once. The CDR3 has 13 amino acids. V lost 1 base, J lost 8 bases, and 10 bases lay in between. Germline V gene sequence: CDR1 MGHRA, CDR2 YSYEKL. Material for sequencing was blood. The sequence was collected from a woman between 25 and 40 years old in good health. The chain is built from TRBV4-1 and TRBJ2-3; either TRBD1 or TRBD2 may fit D (6 bases each). The CDR3 bases are TGCGCCAGCAGCCAAGGTGGAGGGGGTACGCAGTATTTT. Encoded protein: CASSQGGGGTQYF.